This TCR beta chain was identified during a study of T cells in localized non-small cell lung cancer (dated by TCRdb to between 2020 and 2021). Concerning the study at large: Comparing tumors with uninvolved tumor-adjacent lungs, the study looked at the T cell repertoires of a few hundred patients with early-stage NSCLC. All 236 NSCLC patients in the cohort were treatment-naive and had localized lung tumors that were resected. A mean age of roughly 64 years was recorded for the NSCLC patients, of whom 120 to 150 were male and over 100 were female.

The CDR3 contains 14 residues, cysteine and phenylalanine counted. Solely the CDR3 DNA is kept, with 42 bases framed from the first base. The V and J ends are trimmed by 2 bases and 6 bases, leaving 17 bases between them. Based on the germline V gene (reference sequence), the CDR1 and CDR2 sequences are GTSNPN and SVGIG. Of note for this clone: Its antigen specificity is not known. No base-level quality is on record; no much larger clone is a single base apart.

TCR beta CDR3 regions were sequenced from DNA using the immunoSEQ Assay. Under the source paper's analysis protocol: T cell density was computed as TCR beta template counts normalized to usable DNA estimated by amplifying housekeeping genes. Richness was estimated with the preseqR package, extrapolating to 400,000 templates for PBMC samples and 120,000 templates for tissue samples. Clonality was defined by subtracting Pielou's evenness from one. Tissue-enriched TCRs were identified through differential abundance testing performed on productive amino-acid clonotypes, with a minimum total count of 5 and an alpha of 0.1. The Jaccard Index and the Morisita Overlap Index were used to measure repertoire overlap between compartments. GLIPH grouped TCR beta CDR3s together with public tetramer-defined viral CDR3s, and a viral motif had to include at least three viral sequences and show V-gene enrichment. TCRdb limited this immuneACCESS table to in-frame rearrangements with V and J called. A share of clones is missing; checked studies link under half to unresolved V genes, and the rest is unexplained. V, J and clone size derive from that table, while D and trimming were established from the DNA sequence. Counted in this sample were a few thousand clones; under 30% of them appeared once. Together, the top ten hold 25% to 30% of the sample.

Two independent pathologists confirmed that the uninvolved adjacent lung, which was taken at least 2 cm from the tumor margin, was free of atypia. At diagnosis, peripheral blood, uninvolved tumor-adjacent lung and tumor were collected and were preserved as a mix of fresh-frozen and FFPE material. The paper as a whole reports these results and caveats: Higher blood T cell density associated with longer overall survival, while higher adjacent-lung clonality associated with shorter survival. Because of the exploratory design, TCR variables were selected using unadjusted p-values without false-discovery rate correction. Uninvolved tumor-adjacent lung showed the highest T cell clonality, higher than tumor, which suggests more focused antigenic responses in the uninvolved tumor-adjacent lung. A median of around 57 of the top 100 tumor clones were detected in paired uninvolved adjacent lung, and 28 of these tumor clones were also found among the top 100 clones of the paired uninvolved adjacent lung. Because multi-region tumor sequencing was not done, intratumor heterogeneity could not be ruled out.

This clonotype was obtained from a man between 40 and 70 years old with stage I lung adenocarcinoma. The chain is encoded by TRBV30 joined to TRBJ2-7; the D segment might be TRBD1 or TRBD2, since each matches 5 bases. This material consisted of normal lung tissue next to the tumor, taken before any cancer treatment. The CDR3 has the sequence CAWSPGTNRVEQYF. The DNA is TGTGCCTGGAGTCCCGGGACCAACCGAGTCGAGCAGTACTTC. With the rest looked up from the reference TRBV30 and TRBJ2-7 genes rather than sequenced, the full variable domain is SQTIHQWPATLVQPVGSPLSLECTVEGTSNPNLYWYRQAAGRGLQLLFYSVGIGQISSEVPQNLSASRPQDRQFILSSKKLLLSDSGFYLCAWSPGTNRVEQYFGPGTRLTVT.